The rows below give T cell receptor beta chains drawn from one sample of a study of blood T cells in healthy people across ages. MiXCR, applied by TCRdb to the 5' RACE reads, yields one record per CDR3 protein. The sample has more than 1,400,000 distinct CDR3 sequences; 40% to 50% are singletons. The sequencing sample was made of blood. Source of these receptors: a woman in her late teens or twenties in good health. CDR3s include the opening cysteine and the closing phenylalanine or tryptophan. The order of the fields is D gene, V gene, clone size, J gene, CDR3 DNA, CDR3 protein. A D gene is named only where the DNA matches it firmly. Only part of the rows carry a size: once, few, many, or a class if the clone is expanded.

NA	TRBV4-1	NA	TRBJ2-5	TGCGCCAGCAGCCAAGGGTCGGGGCTAGCGACCCAGTACTTC	CASSQGSGLATQYF
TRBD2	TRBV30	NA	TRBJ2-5	TGTGCCTGGAGGTTTAGCGGGAAAGAGACCCAGTACTTC	CAWRFSGKETQYF
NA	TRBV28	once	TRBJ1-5	TGTGCCAGCCGGACAGTTTCAGGCAATCAGCCCCAGCATTTT	CASRTVSGNQPQHF
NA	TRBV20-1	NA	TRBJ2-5	TGCAGTGCTAGTCCGAGACAAGGGGCCTCCGGGCAGTACTTC	CSASPRQGASGQYF
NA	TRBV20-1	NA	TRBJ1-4	TGCAGTGCTAGATCGCTCGACAGTAATGAAAAACTGTTTTTT	CSARSLDSNEKLFF
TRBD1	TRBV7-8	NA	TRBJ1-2	TGTGCCAGCAGCTTAGTCGGGACAGGGACCCTCGACGGCTACACCTTC	CASSLVGTGTLDGYTF
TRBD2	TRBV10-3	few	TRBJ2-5	TGTGCCATCAGTGAGTCAACTAGCGGGAGGGGAGAGACCCAGTACTTC	CAISESTSGRGETQYF
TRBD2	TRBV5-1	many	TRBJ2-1	TGCGCCAGCAGTCGGACTAGCGGGGACTACAATGAGCAGTTCTTC	CASSRTSGDYNEQFF
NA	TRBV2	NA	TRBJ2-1	TGTGCCAGAGACCGATCGACAAGCTCCTACAATGAGCAGTTCTTC	CARDRSTSSYNEQFF
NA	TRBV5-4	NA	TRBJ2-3	TGTGCCAGCAGCCTTTCCGCGGGGCCAGTATCAGATACGCAGTATTTT	CASSLSAGPVSDTQYF
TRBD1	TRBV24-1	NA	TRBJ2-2	TGTGCCACCAGTGATTGGGACAGGGGGACAGACACCGGGGAGCTGTTTTTT	CATSDWDRGTDTGELFF
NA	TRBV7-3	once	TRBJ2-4	TGTGCCAGCAGCTTAGGGGGACCTGGGGGGGCCAAAAACATTCAGTACTTC	CASSLGGPGGAKNIQYF
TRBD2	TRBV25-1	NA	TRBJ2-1	TGTGCCACCCGGGAGGGGAGTGAGCAGTTCTTC	CATREGSEQFF
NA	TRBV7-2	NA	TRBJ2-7	TGTGCCAGCAGCTTTCTGGCATCGGGGGTTAGCTCCTACGAGCAGTACTTC	CASSFLASGVSSYEQYF
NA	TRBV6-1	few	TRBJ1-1	TGTGCCAGCAGAAAGGAACCAATGAACACTGAAGCTTTCTTT	CASRKEPMNTEAFF
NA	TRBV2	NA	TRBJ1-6	TGTGCCAGCAGTGAATCGAGCACCCCTTCACCCCTCCACTTT	CASSESSTPSPLHF
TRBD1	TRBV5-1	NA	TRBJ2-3	TGCACCAGCAGCTTGGTAGGACAGGAGGCACGATTCACAGATACGCAGTATTTT	CTSSLVGQEARFTDTQYF
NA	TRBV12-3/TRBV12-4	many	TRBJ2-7	TGTGCCAGCAGTTTTGGGCTAGTAATGGGGGAGCAGTACTTC	CASSFGLVMGEQYF
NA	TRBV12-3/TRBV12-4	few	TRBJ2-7	TGTGCCAGCGGGGACGGGCCGACCAGCTACGAGCAGTACTTC	CASGDGPTSYEQYF
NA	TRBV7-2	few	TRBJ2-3	TGTGCCAGCAGCTCCCCTCCCTTAACAGATACGCAGTATTTT	CASSSPPLTDTQYF
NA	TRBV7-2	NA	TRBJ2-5	TGTGCCAGCAGCCCCCCGACCTTCTACAATGAGCAGTACTTC	CASSPPTFYNEQYF
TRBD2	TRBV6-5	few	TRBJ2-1	TGTGCCAGCAGTTACGCCGGGACTAGCGGGAGCCATGAGCAGTTCTTC	CASSYAGTSGSHEQFF
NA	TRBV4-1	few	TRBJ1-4	TGCGCCAGCAGCCAAGATCGTTCGGCAGCAACTAATGAAAAACTGTTTTTT	CASSQDRSAATNEKLFF
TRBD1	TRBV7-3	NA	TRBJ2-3	TGTGCCAGCAGCTTAAGCATGGTCGTGACAGGGGGAAGAGAAGATACGCAGTATTTT	CASSLSMVVTGGREDTQYF
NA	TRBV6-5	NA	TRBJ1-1	TGTGCCAGCAGTTACTCGGAGGGGATGAACACTGAAGCTTTCTTT	CASSYSEGMNTEAFF
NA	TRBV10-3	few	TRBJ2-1	TGTGCCATCAGTGATTCGAGCTCCCGAGGGGGGCAGTTCTTC	CAISDSSSRGGQFF
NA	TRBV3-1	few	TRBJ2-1	TGTGCCAGCAGCCAGGGGCAGGGAGTGTCTGAGCAGTTCTTC	CASSQGQGVSEQFF
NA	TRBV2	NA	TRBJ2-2	TGTGCCAGCAGTGTCCGGACAGAAACCGGGGAGCTGTTTTTT	CASSVRTETGELFF
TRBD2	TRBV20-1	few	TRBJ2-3	TGCAGTGCTAAAGTTAGCGGGGGCCGCACAGATACGCAGTATTTT	CSAKVSGGRTDTQYF
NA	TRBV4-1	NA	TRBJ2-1	TGCGCCAGCAGCCAAGAGGGTCGGCAGTTCTTC	CASSQEGRQFF
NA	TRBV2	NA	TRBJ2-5	TGTGCCAGCAGGGGGGGAGGAAACAATGAGCAGTACTTC	CASRGGGNNEQYF
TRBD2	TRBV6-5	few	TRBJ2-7	TGTGCCAGCAGTTACGGGACTAGCGGGAGCGAGCAGTACTTC	CASSYGTSGSEQYF
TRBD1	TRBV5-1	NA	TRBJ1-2	TGCGCCAGCAGCTTGAACCCCGGACAGGGGGGTTCCTACACCTTC	CASSLNPGQGGSYTF
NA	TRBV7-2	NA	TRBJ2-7	TGTGCCAGCAGCTGGGAAACCTACGAGCAGTACTTC	CASSWETYEQYF
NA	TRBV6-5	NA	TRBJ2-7	TGTGCCAGCAGGATGGCCGGGCAGGGCGCCTACGAGCAGTACTTC	CASRMAGQGAYEQYF